These 8 T cell receptor beta chains came from one sample sequenced in a study of PD-1 blockade in classical Hodgkin lymphoma. Relapse was seen in all patients after autologous stem cell transplantation, and brentuximab vedotin exposure was variable. PBMCs, once thawed, yielded CD8+ T cells isolated by magnetic negative selection. The table came from immunoSEQ multiplex PCR; TCRdb's copy has only in-frame clones and leaves some out. Of fewer than 3,500 clones detected, just under 75% appear once; the ten largest clones hold approximately 17%. This material consisted of CD8+ T cells from blood, taken at baseline. These receptor sequences come from a human donor with classical Hodgkin lymphoma.

The rearrangement joins TRBV7-5 to TRBJ1-2. TRBV7-5 is reported as a pseudogene. The CDR3 is 14 amino acids. The DNA of the CDR3 is TGTGCCAGCAGCTTCTTACCCGCTGCCTATGGCTACACCTTC. Encoded protein: CASSFLPAAYGYTF.

This chain uses TRBV10-3 with TRBJ2-7; D may be TRBD2 (7 bases). In germline, CDR1 is ENHRY, CDR2 SYGVKD. The V gene lost 10 bases and the J gene lost 0 bases, with 13 bases spanning the gap. There are 13 residues in the CDR3. The CDR3 protein is CASGGRGSYEQYF. CDR3 DNA sequence: TGTGCCAGCGGGGGCAGGGGCTCCTACGAGCAGTACTTC.

J is TRBJ1-5 and V is TRBV7-6; 9 bases map to TRBD1. V dropped 3 bases and J dropped 7; count of bases not matched to a gene: 1. Germline V CDR1 and CDR2: SGHVS, FNYEAQ. CDR3 length equals 13 residues. Here the CDR3 DNA reads TGTGCCAGCAGCTTGGGACAGGGACAGCCCCAGCATTTT. It yields the protein CASSLGQGQPQHF.

The rearrangement joins TRBV5-3 to TRBJ1-6; 9 nucleotides align to TRBD1. TRBV5-3 counts as an open reading frame of uncertain function. The CDR3 loop spans 17 amino acids. After removal of 5 bases from V and 1 base from J, the junction contained 7 bases not matched to a gene. In DNA, the CDR3 is TGTGCCAGAAGGGTGGGGACAGGGAAGTCCTATAATTCACCCCTCCACTTT. Its translation is CARRVGTGKSYNSPLHF.

The chain employs TRBV4-3 and TRBJ2-7; D is undetermined. V lost 0 bases and J lost 2, with 8 bases in between. CDR3 length: 14 amino acids. The germline CDR1 and CDR2 sequences are LGHNA and YSLEER. CDR3: CASSQDGGTYEQYF. The DNA for the CDR3 is TGCGCCAGCAGCCAAGATGGCGGAACCTACGAGCAGTACTTC.

Within the sample, this clone is large. This chain uses TRBV27 with TRBJ2-1, with TRBD2 identical over 8 bases. Germline CDR1 is MNHEY and CDR2 is SMNVEV (reference sequence). J was trimmed by 8 bases and V by 8 bases; bases with no gene match: 5. The CDR3 loop spans 12 amino acids. The CDR3 nucleotides read TGTGCCAGCTGGACTAGCTGGGATGAGCAGTTCTTC. This sequence encodes CASWTSWDEQFF.

This clone was found a few times. The chain couples TRBV5-1 to TRBJ2-7, with a possible D match to TRBD2 (5 bases). The CDR3 loop spans 14 amino acids. The V gene's germline CDR1 is SGHRS and CDR2 YFSETQ. V was pared by 2 bases and J by 3 bases, with 12 bases between. The CDR3 protein is CASSLRSGDYEQYF. The CDR3 coding sequence is TGCGCCAGCAGCTTAAGATCCGGGGACTACGAGCAGTACTTC.

The chain has TRBV28 and TRBJ2-1; no firm D call. The CDR3 runs to 10 residues. Trimming left V 9 bases short and J 5 bases short, with 5 bases between. Germline V gene lookup returns CDR1 MDHEN and CDR2 SYDVKM. CDR3 DNA: TGTGCCAGTTCGAACAATGAGCAGTTCTTC. Translating it yields CASSNNEQFF. The whole variable domain, remainder taken from reference TRBV28 and TRBJ2-1, is DVKVTQSSRYLVKRTGEKVFLECVQDMDHENMFWYRQDPGLGLRLIYFSYDVKMKEKGDIPEGYSVSREKKERFSLILESASTNQTSMYLCASSNNEQFFGPGTRLTVL.